The clone carrying this T cell receptor beta chain was detected ten times or more. Its antigen is currently unknown. CDR1 is SNHLY, CDR2 FYNNEI, per germline. The junction had 3 bases not matched to a gene; V was cut back by 6 bases and J by 3 bases. The CDR3 has 14 residues. The definition of stable Graves' hyperthyroidism was no ophthalmopathy progression within 18 months. Clinical symptoms, serum thyroxine, TRAb, thyroid ultrasound and orbital computed tomography established diagnosis. The data stem from a study of T cells in Graves' hyperthyroidism and ophthalmopathy. The study's findings and limits: The model predicted ophthalmopathy a median approximately seven months before onset.

The CDR3 regions of TCR beta were amplified from RNA transcripts. Initially, a first-round RT-PCR of the TCR CDR3 employed the HTBI primer set. MiXCR, applied by TCRdb to the multiplex PCR reads, yields one record per CDR3 protein. The sample consists of approximately 590,000 distinct CDR3 sequences, roughly 50% of them appearing once. Sequencing was carried out using peripheral blood or thyroid tissue (not recorded which). The chain couples TRBV2 to TRBJ1-4; 8 nucleotides match TRBD1. The clonotype was recovered from a young woman with Graves' hyperthyroidism. DNA of the CDR3: TGTGCCAGCAGACAACAGGGGGCTAATGAAAAACTGTTTTTT. As protein: CASRQQGANEKLFF.